These 29 T cell receptor beta chains were all obtained from the same sample, sequenced in a study of cytomegalovirus exposure and HLA in healthy donors. The PCR had 60 Vbeta and 13 Jbeta primers. Sequenced by immunoSEQ multiplex PCR; TCRdb stores in-frame clones only, minus some. The data hold some 150,000 clones, with approximately 70% observed a single time. The specimen was PBMCs. The receptors were sampled from a human donor in good health.

V and J are TRBV9 and TRBJ2-2, with 12 bases fitting TRBD2. Germline V gives CDR1 SGDLS, CDR2 YYNGEE. This CDR3 region has 17 residues. V lost 4 bases, J lost 2 bases, and 6 bases stayed unmatched. As DNA, the CDR3 is TGTGCCAGCAGCTTCAGTGGACTAGCGGGAAACACCGGGGAGCTGTTTTTT. Amino acids: CASSFSGLAGNTGELFF.

The sample holds a few counts of this clone. Other DNA sequences in this sample translate to the same CDR3. The chain is built from TRBV29-1 and TRBJ2-1; the D is unclear. Per the germline V gene, CDR1 is SQVTM and CDR2 is ANQGSEA. Trimming removed 5 bases from V and 9 bases from J, with 8 bases in between. This CDR3 region has 10 residues. As DNA, the CDR3 is TGCAGCGTTTTAGCTCTTGAGCAGTTCTTC. This sequence encodes CSVLALEQFF.

This rearrangement joins TRBV6-6 to TRBJ1-5; TRBD1 matches 9 bases. Germline loops: CDR1 MNHNY, CDR2 SVGAGI (reference sequence). The V gene end was trimmed by 4 bases and the J gene end by 2 bases; junction bases not matched to a gene: 3. CDR3 length: 15 amino acids. The CDR3 region is CASSSTGGGNQPQHF. In DNA, the CDR3 is TGTGCCAGCAGTTCAACAGGGGGCGGCAATCAGCCCCAGCATTTT.

The V and J genes are TRBV10-3 and TRBJ1-2; no clear D gene. Trimming removed 7 bases from V and 3 bases from J, with 15 bases in between. Germline V CDR1 and CDR2: ENHRY, SYGVKD. The CDR3 contains 14 residues. The CDR3 sequence: CAINGAPGDYGYTF. The CDR3 bases are TGTGCCATCAACGGAGCCCCCGGGGACTATGGCTACACCTTC.

This chain uses TRBV10-3 with TRBJ2-3, with TRBD2 matching 14 bases. The CDR3 is 17 residues long. With 5 bases clipped from V and 2 bases from J, the junction kept 6 bases outside the gene matches. Germline loops: CDR1 ENHRY, CDR2 SYGVKD. The CDR3 loop reads CAISHGTSGSSTDTQYF. CDR3 DNA: TGTGCCATCAGTCACGGGACTAGCGGGAGTTCCACAGATACGCAGTATTTT.

The V call is TRBV4-1, the J call TRBJ2-7; 11 nucleotides agree with TRBD2. The V gene end was trimmed by 2 bases and the J gene end by 3 bases; junction bases not matched to a gene: 9. Germline values: CDR1 MGHRA, CDR2 YSYEKL. The CDR3 contains 17 residues. The CDR3, as DNA: TGCGCCAGCAGCCAAATCCCCCCCGGGACTAGCGGCTACGAGCAGTACTTC. Encoded protein: CASSQIPPGTSGYEQYF.

This rearrangement joins TRBV20-1 to TRBJ1-1; D is unresolved. The CDR3 spans 10 residues. Germline CDR1 reads DFQATT; CDR2 reads SNEGSKA (reference sequence). Trimming shortened V by 6 bases and J by 3 bases, and 5 bases separated the two germline ends. CDR3 residues: CSASDTEAFF. The DNA for the CDR3 is TGCAGTGCCTCAGACACTGAAGCTTTCTTT.

The rearrangement links TRBV19 to TRBJ2-3; TRBD2 agrees at 9 bases. From germline, CDR1 is LNHDA and CDR2 SQIVND (reference sequence). With 7 bases clipped from V and 4 bases from J, the junction kept 3 bases outside the gene matches. The CDR3 runs to 13 residues. The CDR3 coding sequence is TGTGCCAGTACCCTAGCGGGGTCAGATACGCAGTATTTT. This codes for CASTLAGSDTQYF.

The V and J genes are TRBV15 and TRBJ2-7; D gene uncertain. The V end was cut by 3 bases, the J end by 2 bases, with 14 bases between. Germline loops: CDR1 LNHNV, CDR2 YYDKDF (reference sequence). The CDR3 sequence is 15 residues long. The CDR3 DNA is TGTGCCACCAGCAGGGTCCGCGAGGCAACCTACGAGCAGTACTTC. It codes for CATSRVREATYEQYF.

The chain joins TRBV6-1 to TRBJ1-5, with 7 bases lining up with TRBD1. CDR1 MNHNS and CDR2 SASEGT come from the germline V gene. CDR3 size: 12 residues. The trim removed 10 bases at V and 7 bases at J, leaving 7 bases unmatched. CDR3: CAIEQGMQPQHF. The DNA of the CDR3 is TGTGCCATAGAACAGGGGATGCAGCCCCAGCATTTT.

This chain links TRBV7-8 with TRBJ2-1, with TRBD2 matching over 8 bases. V was pared by 4 bases and J by 3 bases, with 8 bases of the junction left unmatched. CDR3 size: 16 residues. Germline V CDR1 and CDR2: SGHVS, FQNEAQ. CDR3: CASSSLLAADYNEQFF. CDR3 nucleotides: TGTGCCAGCAGCTCCCTACTAGCGGCGGACTACAATGAGCAGTTCTTC. The whole variable domain, filled in from reference TRBV7-8 and TRBJ2-1, reads GAGVSQSPRYKVAKRGQDVALRCDPISGHVSLFWYQQALGQGPEFLTYFQNEAQLDKSGLPSDRFFAERPEGSVSTLKIQRTQQEDSAVYLCASSSLLAADYNEQFFGPGTRLTVL.

The V call is TRBV5-4, the J call TRBJ2-1; 9 bases match TRBD1. Losses at the gene ends were 0 bases for V and 7 bases for J; bases not matched to a gene: 8. The CDR3 runs 16 residues. Germline lookup yields CDR1 SGHNT and CDR2 YYREEE (reference sequence). The CDR3 nucleotides read TGTGCCAGCAGCTTGGGCCCGGGACAGGGAGGAAATGAGCAGTTCTTC. As protein: CASSLGPGQGGNEQFF.

This chain connects TRBV27 to TRBJ2-7; D uncertain. V was shortened by 0 bases and J by 2 bases, with 14 bases between the two germline ends. CDR1 is MNHEY, CDR2 SMNVEV, per germline (reference sequence). This CDR3 has 16 residues. CDR3 DNA: TGTGCCAGCAGTTTATCGACGGGTGGTTTCGCCTACGAGCAGTACTTC. It encodes CASSLSTGGFAYEQYF.

This clone was observed a few times. The chain is built from TRBV11-3 and TRBJ2-1; 7 positions match TRBD2. With V trimmed by 5 bases and J by 8 bases, 12 bases remained unmatched. Germline V gene sequence: CDR1 SGHNT, CDR2 YENEEA. The CDR3 is 15 amino acids. The CDR3 sequence: CASSPERGPFDEQFF. Written as DNA, the CDR3 is TGTGCCAGCAGCCCAGAGCGGGGACCCTTCGATGAGCAGTTCTTC.

This clone was observed a handful of times. The chain uses TRBV5-1 and TRBJ1-2; D unresolved. Trimming stripped 0 bases from V and 1 base from J, with 7 bases between. The germline V gene has CDR1 SGHRS and CDR2 YFSETQ. The length of the CDR3 is 14 residues. CDR3 loop: CASSLVASNYGYTF. In DNA form, the CDR3 reads TGCGCCAGCAGCTTGGTGGCCAGTAACTATGGCTACACCTTC.

The chain is built from TRBV4-2 and TRBJ1-3; D is undetermined. The CDR3 contains 14 residues. V was cut by 0 bases and J by 1 base, with 4 bases left in between. CDR1 is LGHNA, CDR2 YNFKEQ, per germline. The CDR3 here is CASSQEESGNTIYF. The CDR3 nucleotides are TGTGCCAGCAGCCAAGAAGAGTCTGGAAACACCATATATTTT.

The sample holds a few counts of this clone. The J gene is TRBJ2-1, the V gene TRBV7-9; a possible D gene is TRBD1 (5 bases). The germline CDR1 and CDR2 sequences are SEHNR and FQNEAQ (reference sequence). This CDR3 contains 15 residues. V was trimmed by 1 base and J by 5 bases, leaving 12 bases between them. In nucleotides, the CDR3 is TGTGCCAGCAGCTTAGGAAGGGGATTAAACAATGAGCAGTTCTTC. Residues: CASSLGRGLNNEQFF. Variable domain in full (rest from reference TRBV7-9 and TRBJ2-1): DTGVSQNPRHKITKRGQNVTFRCDPISEHNRLYWYRQTLGQGPEFLTYFQNEAQLEKSRLLSDRFSAERPKGSFSTLEIQRTEQGDSAMYLCASSLGRGLNNEQFFGPGTRLTVL.

This chain uses TRBV7-6 with TRBJ2-2, with D maybe TRBD2 (6 bases). The CDR3 is 15 amino acids. Looked up from germline, CDR1 is SGHVS and CDR2 is FNYEAQ. Deletions cut 5 bases from V and 1 base from J, with 11 bases between. Here the CDR3 DNA reads TGTGCCAGCAGCCAGACTAGTCTGAACACCGGGGAGCTGTTTTTT. As protein: CASSQTSLNTGELFF.

The chain carries TRBV14 and TRBJ2-7, with 7 positions matching TRBD2. Germline CDR1 reads SGHDN; CDR2 reads FVKESK. The CDR3 runs to 16 residues. With V trimmed by 1 base and J by 2 bases, 8 bases remained unmatched. The CDR3 sequence: CASSQGRGGRPYEQYF. The CDR3 DNA sequence: TGTGCCAGCAGCCAAGGACGCGGGGGACGGCCCTACGAGCAGTACTTC. Supplemented by reference TRBV14 and TRBJ2-7, the full variable domain reads EAGVTQFPSHSVIEKGQTVTLRCDPISGHDNLYWYRRVMGKEIKFLLHFVKESKQDESGMPNNRFLAERTGGTYSTLKVQPAELEDSGVYFCASSQGRGGRPYEQYFGPGTRLTVT.

The V call is TRBV13, the J call TRBJ2-7, with D hard to call. CDR1 is PRHDT and CDR2 is FYEKMQ in the germline V gene (reference sequence). The CDR3 runs to 12 residues. The germline V and J ends were trimmed by 1 base and 5 bases, with 6 bases remaining between them. The CDR3 reads CASSLVSDEQYF. In nucleotides, the CDR3 is TGTGCCAGCAGCTTAGTTTCCGACGAGCAGTACTTC.

The chain joins TRBV12-5 to TRBJ2-5, with 9 bases matching TRBD2. This CDR3 is 14 amino acids long. The trim removed 4 bases at V and 5 bases at J, leaving 5 bases unmatched. Per the germline V gene, CDR1 is LGHNT and CDR2 is FRNRAP. The CDR3 loop reads CASGSGTSLETQYF. CDR3 DNA sequence: TGTGCTAGTGGTTCGGGGACTAGCCTGGAGACCCAGTACTTC.

This chain joins TRBV6-1 and TRBJ1-1; 7 bases align to TRBD1. Germline CDR1 and CDR2: MNHNS and SASEGT. The CDR3 loop spans 15 amino acids. J lost 0 bases, V lost 8 bases, and 9 bases had no gene match. The CDR3 bases are TGTGCCAGCGGCACCACAGGGGTTTTGAACACTGAAGCTTTCTTT. Its translation is CASGTTGVLNTEAFF.

V gene TRBV28 combines with J gene TRBJ1-2, with 9 bases lining up with TRBD1. Unmatched junction bases numbered 9, after V lost 10 bases and J lost 6 bases. Germline CDR1 and CDR2: MDHEN and SYDVKM. This CDR3 contains 13 residues. CDR3 amino acids: CATETGGANGYTF. The CDR3 DNA follows: TGTGCCACCGAAACAGGGGGCGCAAATGGCTACACCTTC.

This rearrangement joins TRBV18 to TRBJ1-2, with a possible D match to TRBD1 (5 bases). The germline V gene has CDR1 KGHSH and CDR2 LQKENI. This CDR3 is built from 15 residues. V was pared by 0 bases and J by 3 bases, with 11 bases between. The CDR3 sequence is CASSPPQTAHYGYTF. CDR3 coding DNA: TGTGCCAGCTCACCACCTCAGACAGCCCACTATGGCTACACCTTC.

The chain joins TRBV19 to TRBJ1-5; 10 nucleotides agree with TRBD1. CDR1 and CDR2 (germline): LNHDA, SQIVND (reference sequence). With 5 bases clipped from V and 1 base from J, the junction kept 20 bases outside the gene matches. The CDR3 loop spans 21 amino acids. CDR3 loop: CASSFQSGQGGFITSNQPQHF. The CDR3 nucleotides read TGTGCCAGTAGTTTTCAGTCAGGACAGGGGGGTTTCATTACAAGCAATCAGCCCCAGCATTTT.

Comment on this clone: An end of the junction does not agree with germline; a read error may underlie this. This chain's CDR3 is CASSFRSGGPDTQYF. The DNA of the CDR3 is TGTGCTAGCAGCTTTAGATCGGGGGGGCCAGATACGCAGTATTTT. The gene calls are TRBV7-7 and TRBJ2-3; TRBD2 agrees at 8 bases. Germline V CDR1 and CDR2: SSHAT, FNYEAQ (reference sequence). The CDR3 consists of 15 residues.

V gene TRBV13 combines with J gene TRBJ2-7; TRBD1 agrees at 7 bases. Germline V gene sequence: CDR1 PRHDT, CDR2 FYEKMQ (reference sequence). The CDR3 is 15 amino acids. The V gene end was trimmed by 1 base and the J gene end by 3 bases; junction bases not matched to a gene: 6. In nucleotides, the CDR3 is TGTGCCAGCAGCTTAGAAGCCGGGACAGACTACGAGCAGTACTTC. Amino acid sequence: CASSLEAGTDYEQYF.

The V and J genes are TRBV6-1 and TRBJ1-1; the D is unclear. CDR3 length: 16 amino acids. Germline V gene data show CDR1 as MNHNS and CDR2 as SASEGT. With 2 bases removed from V and 7 bases from J, the gap between germline ends came to 20 bases. The CDR3 spells CASSERSPPRLGEAFF. The CDR3 bases are TGTGCCAGCAGTGAACGAAGCCCTCCGCGGTTGGGTGAAGCTTTCTTT.

This clone was observed a few times. V and J are TRBV6-4 and TRBJ2-3, with TRBD2 matching over 9 bases. This CDR3 spans 15 amino acids. Germline CDR1 MRHNA, CDR2 SNTAGT. After removal of 3 bases from V and 1 base from J, the junction contained 2 bases not matched to a gene. The CDR3 bases are TGTGCCAGCAGTGAGGAGCGGGGGGGCACAGATACGCAGTATTTT. Its translation is CASSEERGGTDTQYF.